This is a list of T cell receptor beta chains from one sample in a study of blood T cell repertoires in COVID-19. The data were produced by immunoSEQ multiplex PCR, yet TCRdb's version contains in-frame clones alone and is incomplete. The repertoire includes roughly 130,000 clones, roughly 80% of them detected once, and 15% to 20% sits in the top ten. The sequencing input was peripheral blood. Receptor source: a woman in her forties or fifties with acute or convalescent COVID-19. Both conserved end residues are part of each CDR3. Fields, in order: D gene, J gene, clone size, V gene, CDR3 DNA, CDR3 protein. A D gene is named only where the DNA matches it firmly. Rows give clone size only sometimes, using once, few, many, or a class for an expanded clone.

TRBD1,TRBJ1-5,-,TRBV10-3,TGTGCCATCAGTGAGGTGGACAGGGGTCAGCCCCAGCATTTT,CAISEVDRGQPQHF
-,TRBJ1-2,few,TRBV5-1,TGCGCCAGCAGCTACGACGGGACAAATAACTATGGCTACACCTTC,CASSYDGTNNYGYTF
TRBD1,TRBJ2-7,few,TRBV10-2,TGCGCCAGCAGATCCGGACAGGGGGCCTCCTACGAGCAGTACTTC,CASRSGQGASYEQYF
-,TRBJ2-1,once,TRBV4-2,TGTGCCAGCAGCCGCCCGACAGACAGCTCCTACAATGAGCAGTTCTTC,CASSRPTDSSYNEQFF
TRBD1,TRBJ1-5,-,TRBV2,TGTGCCAGCAGTAACGACAGGGAACGGGGACAGCCCCAGCATTTT,CASSNDRERGQPQHF
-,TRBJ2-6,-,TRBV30,TGTGCCTGGACGAAAGCCGACTCTGGGGCCAACGTCCTGACTTTC,CAWTKADSGANVLTF
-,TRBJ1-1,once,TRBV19,TGTGCCAGTAGTATAGATCTACAGTCGAACACTGAAGCTTTCTTT,CASSIDLQSNTEAFF
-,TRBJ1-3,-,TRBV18,TGTGCCAGCTCACTCTACGCGGAACTTTCCGGAAACACCATATATTTT,CASSLYAELSGNTIYF
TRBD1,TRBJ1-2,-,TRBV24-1,TGTGCCACCAGTGCGGGACAGGGATTAAGAGTCGGCTACACCTTC,CATSAGQGLRVGYTF
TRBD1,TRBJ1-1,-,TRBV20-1,TGCAGTGCTAGTCGCGGACAGGGTCAGTCGGAAGCTTTCTTT,CSASRGQGQSEAFF
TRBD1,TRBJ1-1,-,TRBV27,TGTGCCAGCAGACCCACGACAGGGGAGGCTTTCTTT,CASRPTTGEAFF